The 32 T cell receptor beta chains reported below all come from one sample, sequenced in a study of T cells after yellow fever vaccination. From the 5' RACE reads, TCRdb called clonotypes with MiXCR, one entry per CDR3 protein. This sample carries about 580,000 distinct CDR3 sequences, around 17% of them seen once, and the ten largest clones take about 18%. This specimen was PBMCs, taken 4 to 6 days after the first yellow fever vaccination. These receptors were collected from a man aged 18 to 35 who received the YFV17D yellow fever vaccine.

Here the CDR3 DNA reads TGTGCCAGTAGTAGCGGGGGCCCTTTCACGCAGTATTTT. This gives the protein CASSSGGPFTQYF. This chain uses TRBV19 with TRBJ2-3; D is possibly TRBD2 (7 bases). In germline, CDR1 is LNHDA, CDR2 SQIVND (reference sequence). V was trimmed by 4 bases and J by 9 bases, leaving 14 bases between them. CDR3 length: 13 residues.

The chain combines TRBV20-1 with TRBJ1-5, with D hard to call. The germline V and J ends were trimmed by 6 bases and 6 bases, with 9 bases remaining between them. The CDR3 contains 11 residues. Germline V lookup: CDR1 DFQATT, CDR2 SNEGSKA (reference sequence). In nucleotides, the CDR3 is TGCAGTGCCAACAGTGGTCAGCCCCAGCATTTT. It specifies CSANSGQPQHF.

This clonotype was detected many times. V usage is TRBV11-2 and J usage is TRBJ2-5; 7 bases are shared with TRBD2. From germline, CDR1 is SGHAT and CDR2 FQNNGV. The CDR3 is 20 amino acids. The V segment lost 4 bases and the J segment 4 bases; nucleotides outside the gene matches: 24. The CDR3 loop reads CASSSLPTRRGSPTGETQYF. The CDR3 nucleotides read TGTGCCAGCAGCTCCCTCCCAACTAGGCGCGGGAGCCCCACCGGAGAGACCCAGTACTTC.

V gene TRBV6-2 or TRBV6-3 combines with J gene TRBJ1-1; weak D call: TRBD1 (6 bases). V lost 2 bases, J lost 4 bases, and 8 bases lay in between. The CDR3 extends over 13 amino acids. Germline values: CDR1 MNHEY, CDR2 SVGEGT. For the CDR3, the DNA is TGTGCCAGCAGTTACGGACAGATCACTGAAGCTTTCTTT. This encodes CASSYGQITEAFF.

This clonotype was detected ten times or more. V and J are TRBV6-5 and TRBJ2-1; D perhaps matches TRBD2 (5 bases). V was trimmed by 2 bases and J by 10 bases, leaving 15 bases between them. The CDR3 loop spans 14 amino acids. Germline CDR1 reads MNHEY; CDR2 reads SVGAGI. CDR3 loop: CASSYRTATREQFF. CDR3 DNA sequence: TGTGCCAGCAGTTACCGGACTGCTACACGGGAGCAGTTCTTC.

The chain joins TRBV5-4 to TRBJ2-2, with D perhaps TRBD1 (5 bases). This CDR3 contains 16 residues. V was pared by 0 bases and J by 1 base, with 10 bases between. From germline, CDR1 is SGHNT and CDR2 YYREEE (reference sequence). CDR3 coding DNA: TGTGCCAGCAGCTTGGATCTGGGGCAGAACACCGGGGAGCTGTTTTTT. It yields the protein CASSLDLGQNTGELFF.

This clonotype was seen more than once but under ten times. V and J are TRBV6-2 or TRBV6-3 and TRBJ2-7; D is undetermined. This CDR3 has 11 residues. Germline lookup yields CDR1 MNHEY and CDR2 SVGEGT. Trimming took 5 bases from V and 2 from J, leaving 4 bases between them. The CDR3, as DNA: TGTGCCAGCAGTGTACCCTACGAGCAGTACTTC. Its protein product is CASSVPYEQYF.

This chain's CDR3 is CASSFRRGGEQYF. DNA for the CDR3: TGCGCCAGCAGCTTCAGACGCGGTGGCGAGCAGTACTTC. This rearrangement joins TRBV5-1 to TRBJ2-7; D remains unclear. This CDR3 has 13 amino acids. V lost 2 bases to trimming and J lost 6 bases, with 12 bases between them. CDR1 and CDR2 from the germline V gene are SGHRS and YFSETQ. The whole variable domain, filled in from reference TRBV5-1 and TRBJ2-7, reads KAGVTQTPRYLIKTRGQQVTLSCSPISGHRSVSWYQQTPGQGLQFLFEYFSETQRNKGNFPGRFSGRQFSNSRSEMNVSTLELGDSALYLCASSFRRGGEQYFGPGTRLTVT.

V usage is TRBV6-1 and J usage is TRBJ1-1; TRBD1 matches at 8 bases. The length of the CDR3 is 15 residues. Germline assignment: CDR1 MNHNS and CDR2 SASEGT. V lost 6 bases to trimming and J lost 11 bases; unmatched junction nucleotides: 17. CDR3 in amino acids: CASSRGSGGGVSAFF. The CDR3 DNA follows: TGTGCCAGCAGCAGGGGGTCAGGGGGCGGCGTAAGTGCTTTCTTT.

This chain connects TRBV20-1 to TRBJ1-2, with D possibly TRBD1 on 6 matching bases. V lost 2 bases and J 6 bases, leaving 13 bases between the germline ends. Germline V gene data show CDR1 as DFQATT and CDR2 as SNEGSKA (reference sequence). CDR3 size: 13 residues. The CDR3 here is CSARRTVEDGYTF. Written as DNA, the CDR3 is TGCAGTGCTAGACGGACAGTTGAGGATGGCTACACCTTC.

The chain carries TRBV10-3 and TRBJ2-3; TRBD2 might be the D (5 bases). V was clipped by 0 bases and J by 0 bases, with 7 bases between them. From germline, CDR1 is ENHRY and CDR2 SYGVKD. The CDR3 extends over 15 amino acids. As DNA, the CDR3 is TGTGCCATCAGTGAGTCCCGGACTAGCACAGATACGCAGTATTTT. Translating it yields CAISESRTSTDTQYF.

CDR3 nucleotides: TGCAGTGCTAGGGCTGACACATTCAGAGGTAATAGCAATCAGCCCCAGCATTTT. Amino acids: CSARADTFRGNSNQPQHF. V usage is TRBV20-1 and J usage is TRBJ1-5; D is ambiguous. The length of the CDR3 is 18 residues. Trimming removed 3 bases at V and 0 bases at J, with 21 bases between. Germline V CDR1 and CDR2: DFQATT, SNEGSKA (reference sequence).

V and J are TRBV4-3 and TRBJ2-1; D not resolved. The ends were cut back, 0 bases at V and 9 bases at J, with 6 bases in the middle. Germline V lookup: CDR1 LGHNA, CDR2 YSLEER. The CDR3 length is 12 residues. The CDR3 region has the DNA TGCGCCAGCAGCCAAGATACGTTTGAGCAGTTCTTC. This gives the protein CASSQDTFEQFF.

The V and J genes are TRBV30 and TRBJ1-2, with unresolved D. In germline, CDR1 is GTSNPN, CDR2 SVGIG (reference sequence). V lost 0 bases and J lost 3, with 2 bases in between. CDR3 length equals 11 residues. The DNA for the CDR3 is TGTGCCTGGAGTGTACACTATGGCTACACCTTC. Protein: CAWSVHYGYTF. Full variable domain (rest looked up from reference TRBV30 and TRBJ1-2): SQTIHQWPATLVQPVGSPLSLECTVEGTSNPNLYWYRQAAGRGLQLLFYSVGIGQISSEVPQNLSASRPQDRQFILSSKKLLLSDSGFYLCAWSVHYGYTFGSGTRLTVV.

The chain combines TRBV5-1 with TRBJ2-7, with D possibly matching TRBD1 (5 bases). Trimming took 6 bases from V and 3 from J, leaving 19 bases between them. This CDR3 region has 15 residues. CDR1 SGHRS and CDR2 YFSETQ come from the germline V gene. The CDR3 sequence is CASKRQISTVYEQYF. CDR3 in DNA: TGCGCCAGCAAAAGACAGATTTCAACTGTCTACGAGCAGTACTTC.

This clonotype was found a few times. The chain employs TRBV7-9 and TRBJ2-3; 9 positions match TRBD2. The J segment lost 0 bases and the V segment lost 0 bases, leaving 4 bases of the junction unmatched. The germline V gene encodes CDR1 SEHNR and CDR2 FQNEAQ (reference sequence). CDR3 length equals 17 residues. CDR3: CASSLASGGTSTDTQYF. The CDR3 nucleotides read TGTGCCAGCAGCTTAGCGAGCGGGGGGACAAGCACAGATACGCAGTATTTT.

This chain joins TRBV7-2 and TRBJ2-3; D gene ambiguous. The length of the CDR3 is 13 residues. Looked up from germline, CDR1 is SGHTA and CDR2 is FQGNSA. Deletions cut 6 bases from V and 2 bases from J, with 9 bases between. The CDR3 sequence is CASRSPNTDTQYF. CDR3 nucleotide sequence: TGTGCCAGCAGAAGCCCAAACACAGATACGCAGTATTTT. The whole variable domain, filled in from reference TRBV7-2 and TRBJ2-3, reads GAGVSQSPSNKVTEKGKDVELRCDPISGHTALYWYRQSLGQGLEFLIYFQGNSAPDKSGLPSDRFSAERTGGSVSTLTIQRTQQEDSAVYLCASRSPNTDTQYFGPGTRLTVL.

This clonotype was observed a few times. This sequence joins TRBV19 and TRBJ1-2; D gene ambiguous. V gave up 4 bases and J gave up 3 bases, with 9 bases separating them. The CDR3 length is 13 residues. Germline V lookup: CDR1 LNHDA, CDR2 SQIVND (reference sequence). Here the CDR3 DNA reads TGTGCCAGTAGTACAGCCCGCGACTATGGCTACACCTTC. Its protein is CASSTARDYGYTF.

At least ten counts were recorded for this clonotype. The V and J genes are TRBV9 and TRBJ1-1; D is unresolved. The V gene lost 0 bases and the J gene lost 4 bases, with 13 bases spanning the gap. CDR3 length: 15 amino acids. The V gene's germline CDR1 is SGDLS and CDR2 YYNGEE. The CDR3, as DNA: TGTGCCAGCAGCGTAGATGGCCTATCAGGCACTGAAGCTTTCTTT. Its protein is CASSVDGLSGTEAFF. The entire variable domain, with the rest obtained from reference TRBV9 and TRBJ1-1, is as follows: DSGVTQTPKHLITATGQRVTLRCSPRSGDLSVYWYQQSLDQGLQFLIQYYNGEERAKGNILERFSAQQFPDLHSELNLSSLELGDSALYFCASSVDGLSGTEAFFGQGTRLTVV.

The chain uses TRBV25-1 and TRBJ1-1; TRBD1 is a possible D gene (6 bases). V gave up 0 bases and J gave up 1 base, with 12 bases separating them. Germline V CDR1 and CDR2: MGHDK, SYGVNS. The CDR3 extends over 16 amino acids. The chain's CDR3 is CASSEYTGNKNTEAFF. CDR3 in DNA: TGTGCCAGCAGTGAATATACAGGGAATAAGAACACTGAAGCTTTCTTT.

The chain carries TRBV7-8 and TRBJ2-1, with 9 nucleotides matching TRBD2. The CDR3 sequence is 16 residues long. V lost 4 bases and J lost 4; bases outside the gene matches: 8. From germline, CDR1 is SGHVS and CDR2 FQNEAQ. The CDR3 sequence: CASSYSGGLGYNEQFF. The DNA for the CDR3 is TGTGCCAGCAGCTATAGCGGGGGATTGGGGTACAATGAGCAGTTCTTC.

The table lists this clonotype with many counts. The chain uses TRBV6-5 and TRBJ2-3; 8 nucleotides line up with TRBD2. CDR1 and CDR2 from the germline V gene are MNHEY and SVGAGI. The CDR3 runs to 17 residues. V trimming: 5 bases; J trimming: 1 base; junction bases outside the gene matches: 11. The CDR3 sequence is CASSRPLGAGGTDTQYF. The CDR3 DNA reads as TGTGCCAGCAGTCGTCCCCTGGGAGCGGGGGGCACAGATACGCAGTATTTT.

In nucleotides, the CDR3 is TGCAGTGCAGTAGGGACGACTGAGCAGTTCTTC. Amino acids: CSAVGTTEQFF. The chain employs TRBV20-1 and TRBJ2-1; D is perhaps TRBD1 or TRBD2 (5 bases each). Germline CDR1 is DFQATT and CDR2 is SNEGSKA (reference sequence). Trimming took 6 bases from V and 9 from J, leaving 12 bases between them. The CDR3 spans 11 residues.

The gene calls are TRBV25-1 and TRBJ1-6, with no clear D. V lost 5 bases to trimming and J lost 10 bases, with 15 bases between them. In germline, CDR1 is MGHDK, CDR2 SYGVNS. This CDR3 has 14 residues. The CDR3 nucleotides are TGTGCCAGCAGTTTATTGGCCAGCGGGTCACCCCTCCACTTT. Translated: CASSLLASGSPLHF.

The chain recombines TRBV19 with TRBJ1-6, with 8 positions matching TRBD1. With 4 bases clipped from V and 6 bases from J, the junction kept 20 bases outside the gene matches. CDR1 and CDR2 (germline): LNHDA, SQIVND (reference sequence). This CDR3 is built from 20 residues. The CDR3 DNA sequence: TGTGCCAGTAGTAGGCGACTGACCAGGGGGCGCGGGGGACTTAATTCACCCCTCCACTTT. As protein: CASSRRLTRGRGGLNSPLHF.

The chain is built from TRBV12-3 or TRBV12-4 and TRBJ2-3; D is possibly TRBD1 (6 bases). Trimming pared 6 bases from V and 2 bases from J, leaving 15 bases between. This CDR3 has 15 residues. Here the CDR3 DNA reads TGTGCCAGCAGCCTACAGGGATTTCTCACAGATACGCAGTATTTT. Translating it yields CASSLQGFLTDTQYF.

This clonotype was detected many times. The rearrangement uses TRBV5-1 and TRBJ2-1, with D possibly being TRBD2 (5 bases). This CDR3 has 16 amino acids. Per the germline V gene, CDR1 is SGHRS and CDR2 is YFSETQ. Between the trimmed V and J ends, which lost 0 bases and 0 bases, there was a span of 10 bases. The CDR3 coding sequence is TGCGCCAGCAGCTTGGAGACGGGAAGCTCCTACAATGAGCAGTTCTTC. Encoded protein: CASSLETGSSYNEQFF.

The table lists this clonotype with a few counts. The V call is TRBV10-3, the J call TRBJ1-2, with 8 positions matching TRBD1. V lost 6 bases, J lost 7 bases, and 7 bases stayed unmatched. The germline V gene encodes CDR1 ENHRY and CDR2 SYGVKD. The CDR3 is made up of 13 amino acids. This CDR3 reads CAIRSTGEGGYTF. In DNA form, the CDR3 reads TGTGCCATCAGGTCGACAGGGGAAGGTGGCTACACCTTC.

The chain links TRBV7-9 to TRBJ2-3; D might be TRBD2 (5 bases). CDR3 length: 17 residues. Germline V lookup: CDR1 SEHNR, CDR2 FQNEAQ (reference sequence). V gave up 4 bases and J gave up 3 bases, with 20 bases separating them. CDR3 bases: TGTGCCAGCAGCTCCGGGGAAGCCCTCCTAACTACAGATACGCAGTATTTT. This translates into CASSSGEALLTTDTQYF.

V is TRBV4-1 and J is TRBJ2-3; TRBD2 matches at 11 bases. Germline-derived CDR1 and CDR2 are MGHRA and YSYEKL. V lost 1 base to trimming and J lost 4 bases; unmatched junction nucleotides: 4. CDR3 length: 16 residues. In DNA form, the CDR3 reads TGCGCCAGCAGCCAAGTCATACTAGCGGGGGCAGATACGCAGTATTTT. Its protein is CASSQVILAGADTQYF.

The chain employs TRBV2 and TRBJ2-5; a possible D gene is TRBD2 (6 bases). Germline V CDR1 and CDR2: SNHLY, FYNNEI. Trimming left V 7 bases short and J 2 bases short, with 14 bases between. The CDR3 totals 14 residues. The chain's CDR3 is CASMGRGLQETQYF. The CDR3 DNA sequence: TGTGCCAGCATGGGGCGGGGTCTACAAGAGACCCAGTACTTC.

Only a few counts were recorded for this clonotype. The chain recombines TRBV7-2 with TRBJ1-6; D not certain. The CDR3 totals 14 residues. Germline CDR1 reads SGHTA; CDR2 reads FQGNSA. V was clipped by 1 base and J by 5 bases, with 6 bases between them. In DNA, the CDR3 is TGTGCCAGCAGCTTAGTAGTGAATAATTCACCCCTCCACTTT. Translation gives CASSLVVNNSPLHF.